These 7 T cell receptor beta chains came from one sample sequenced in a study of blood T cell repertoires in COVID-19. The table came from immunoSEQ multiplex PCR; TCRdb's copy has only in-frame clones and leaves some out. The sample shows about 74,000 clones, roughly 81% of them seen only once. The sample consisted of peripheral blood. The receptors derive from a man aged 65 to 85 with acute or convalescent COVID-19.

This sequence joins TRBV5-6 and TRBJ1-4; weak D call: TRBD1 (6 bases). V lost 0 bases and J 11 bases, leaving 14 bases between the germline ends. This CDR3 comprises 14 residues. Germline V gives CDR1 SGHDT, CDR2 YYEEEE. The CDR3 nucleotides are TGTGCCAGCAGCTTGGAACAGGGTAATAACAAACTGTTTTTT. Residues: CASSLEQGNNKLFF.

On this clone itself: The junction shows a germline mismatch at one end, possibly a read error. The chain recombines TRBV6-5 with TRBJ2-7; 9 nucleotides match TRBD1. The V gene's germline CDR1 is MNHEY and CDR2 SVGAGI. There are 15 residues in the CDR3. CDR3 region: CASTRDREPSDEQYF. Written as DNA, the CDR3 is TGTGCCAGCACACGGGACAGGGAACCCTCCGACGAGCAGTACTTC.

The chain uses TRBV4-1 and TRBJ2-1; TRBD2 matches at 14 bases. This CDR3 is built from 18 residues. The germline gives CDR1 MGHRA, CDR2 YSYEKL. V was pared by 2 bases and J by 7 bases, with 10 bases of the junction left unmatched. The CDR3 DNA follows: TGCGCCAGCAGCCAAACAGGACTAGCGGGAGGAAGGGGAAATGAGCAGTTCTTC. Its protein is CASSQTGLAGGRGNEQFF.

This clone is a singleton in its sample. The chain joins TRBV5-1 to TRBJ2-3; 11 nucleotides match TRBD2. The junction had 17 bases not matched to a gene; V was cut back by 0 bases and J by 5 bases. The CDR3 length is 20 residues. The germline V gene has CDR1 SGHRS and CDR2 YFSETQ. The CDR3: CASSLAPPGTSGRGRDTQYF. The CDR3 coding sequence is TGCGCCAGCAGCTTGGCCCCCCCAGGGACTAGCGGTCGGGGCAGAGATACGCAGTATTTT.

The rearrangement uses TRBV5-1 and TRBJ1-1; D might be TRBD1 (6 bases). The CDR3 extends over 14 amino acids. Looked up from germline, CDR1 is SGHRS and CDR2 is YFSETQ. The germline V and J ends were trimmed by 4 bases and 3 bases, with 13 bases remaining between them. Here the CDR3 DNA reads TGCGCCAGCAGCACCCCATCAGGGGACACTGAAGCTTTCTTT. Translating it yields CASSTPSGDTEAFF.

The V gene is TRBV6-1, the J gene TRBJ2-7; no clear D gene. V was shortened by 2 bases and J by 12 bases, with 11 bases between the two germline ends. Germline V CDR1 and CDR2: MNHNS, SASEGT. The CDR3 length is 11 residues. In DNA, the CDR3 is TGTGCCAGCAGTGAAATGCGGCACCCGTACTTC. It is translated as CASSEMRHPYF.

In DNA, the CDR3 is TGTGCCAGTAGTACCGGGACAGGGAGACAGCCCCAGCATTTT. Translated: CASSTGTGRQPQHF. J is TRBJ1-5 and V is TRBV19; 9 positions match TRBD1. The CDR3 is made up of 14 amino acids. V gave up 4 bases and J gave up 7 bases; unmatched junction bases: 5. Per the germline V gene, CDR1 is LNHDA and CDR2 is SQIVND (reference sequence).